A single sample gave rise to the 12 T cell receptor beta chains below, sequenced in a study of CD8 T cells in Susac syndrome (dated by TCRdb to between 2018 and 2021). Library generation was performed with the immunoSEQ multiplex PCR assay. RNA was extracted using the RNeasy kit, and roughly 0.5 to 1 ug of the RNA was reverse transcribed with random hexamers. TCRdb's own reprocessing of the public reads used fastp at Q25 and MiXCR and kept productive beta chains. Identical CDR3 protein sequences are pooled into one entry, listed with their most common genes and DNA. This sample gives 330,000 or so distinct CDR3 sequences in total; around 85% of them show up just once. The ten largest clones represent roughly 0.22% of the sample. The sample taken for sequencing was CD8+ T cells from PBMCs. The receptors shown here come from a human donor with multiple sclerosis.

The chain has TRBV14 and TRBJ2-2; TRBD2 matches at 9 bases. The germline V gene encodes CDR1 SGHDN and CDR2 FVKESK. The CDR3 totals 18 residues. J lost 0 bases, V lost 1 base, and 6 bases had no gene match. The CDR3 loop is CASSQGPLAGPNTGELFF. The CDR3 nucleotides are TGTGCCAGCAGCCAAGGGCCCCTAGCGGGACCGAACACCGGGGAGCTGTTTTTT.

The chain links TRBV19 to TRBJ2-7; 7 bases align to TRBD2. The CDR3 spans 15 residues. CDR1 LNHDA and CDR2 SQIVND come from the germline V gene (reference sequence). J gave up 2 bases and V 3 bases, and 7 bases lay outside the gene matches. DNA for the CDR3: TGTGCCAGTAGTATGTCGAGCGGGGCCCCCTACGAGCAGTACTTC. Its translation: CASSMSSGAPYEQYF. Supplemented by reference TRBV19 and TRBJ2-7, the full variable domain reads DGGITQSPKYLFRKEGQNVTLSCEQNLNHDAMYWYRQDPGQGLRLIYYSQIVNDFQKGDIAEGYSVSREKKESFPLTVTSAQKNPTAFYLCASSMSSGAPYEQYFGPGTRLTVT.

In this sample, this clonotype turned up a few times. The J gene is TRBJ1-1, the V gene TRBV10-2; D is perhaps TRBD1 (6 bases). Deletions cut 6 bases from V and 6 bases from J, with 14 bases between. The CDR3 is 13 amino acids. The germline V gene encodes CDR1 WSHSY and CDR2 SAAADI. CDR3 protein: CASRPPTGAEAFF. The DNA for the CDR3 is TGCGCCAGCAGGCCCCCGACAGGCGCTGAAGCTTTCTTT.

This clonotype occurred once. The rearrangement uses TRBV5-4 and TRBJ2-7; TRBD2 is a possible D gene (6 bases). Germline values: CDR1 SGHNT, CDR2 YYREEE (reference sequence). Trimming removed 4 bases from V and 2 bases from J, with 16 bases in between. The CDR3 loop spans 15 amino acids. The CDR3 loop reads CASSDAGTSTYEQYF. In DNA, the CDR3 is TGTGCCAGCAGCGACGCGGGAACATCGACCTACGAGCAGTACTTC.

The chain employs TRBV4-1 and TRBJ2-7; 10 positions match TRBD2. CDR1 is MGHRA, CDR2 YSYEKL, per germline. Losses at the gene ends were 2 bases for V and 5 bases for J; bases not matched to a gene: 3. CDR3 length: 14 amino acids. The DNA of the CDR3 is TGCGCCAGCAGCCAATCGCTAGCGGGAGACGAGCAGTACTTC. The encoded protein is CASSQSLAGDEQYF.

This chain joins TRBV7-6 and TRBJ2-7; TRBD2 matches 9 bases. CDR1 and CDR2 (germline): SGHVS, FNYEAQ. The CDR3 is made up of 15 amino acids. Trimming took 5 bases from V and 6 from J; bases not matched to a gene: 11. The chain's CDR3 is CASSPTPGLAFEQYF. CDR3 in DNA: TGTGCCAGCAGCCCAACCCCGGGACTAGCCTTCGAGCAGTACTTC.

The rearrangement uses TRBV6-2 or TRBV6-3 and TRBJ2-1, with no clear D. The germline CDR1 and CDR2 sequences are MNHEY and SVGEGT. V was shortened by 1 base and J by 5 bases, with 6 bases between the two germline ends. The CDR3 is 13 residues long. This CDR3 is CASSYYPDNEQFF. CDR3 DNA: TGTGCCAGCAGTTACTACCCGGACAATGAGCAGTTCTTC.

The rearrangement joins TRBV15 to TRBJ2-1, with D hard to call. This CDR3 comprises 13 residues. Germline V gives CDR1 LNHNV, CDR2 YYDKDF (reference sequence). Trimming pared 1 base from V and 8 bases from J, leaving 9 bases between. Here the CDR3 DNA reads TGTGCCACCAGCAGAGGAGAGTATCATGAGCAGTTCTTC. Translated: CATSRGEYHEQFF.

The rearrangement uses TRBV27 and TRBJ2-7, with D uncertain. This CDR3 comprises 13 residues. The germline CDR1 and CDR2 sequences are MNHEY and SMNVEV (reference sequence). Trimming cost V 3 bases and J 5 bases, with 11 bases left between them. CDR3 region: CASSFGAYDEQYF. DNA of the CDR3: TGTGCCAGCAGTTTTGGTGCGTATGACGAGCAGTACTTC.

This clonotype appeared a single time. The chain links TRBV5-1 to TRBJ1-2, with 8 bases identical to TRBD1. The germline V gene encodes CDR1 SGHRS and CDR2 YFSETQ. V was clipped by 1 base and J by 3 bases; unmatched bases: 8. This CDR3 contains 16 residues. CDR3 amino acids: CASSLNTGGPDYGYTF. The CDR3 DNA reads TGCGCCAGCAGCTTGAACACAGGGGGTCCGGACTATGGCTACACCTTC.

The rearrangement joins TRBV7-9 to TRBJ2-7; 9 bases align to TRBD1. Germline trimming cut 5 bases from V and 4 bases from J; bases unmatched to any gene: 12. CDR1 and CDR2 (germline): SEHNR, FQNEAQ (reference sequence). The CDR3 runs to 16 residues. CDR3: CASSTLGQGPWYEQYF. CDR3 nucleotides: TGTGCCAGCAGCACCCTCGGACAGGGGCCCTGGTACGAGCAGTACTTC.

A note on this clonotype: Sequence at one end of the junction differs from germline and may be a read error. This sequence joins TRBV4-3 and TRBJ2-7; D gene unclear. In germline, CDR1 is LGHNA, CDR2 YSLEER. The CDR3 runs to 13 residues. CDR3 DNA sequence: TGCGCCAGCAGCCAAGGGACCGGTTATACTTTACACTTC. Its protein product is CASSQGTGYTLHF.